This T cell receptor (beta chain) emerged from a study of blood T cells in healthy people across ages (dated by TCRdb to the mid-2010s). About the study as a whole: In model experiments, roughly one uniquely barcoded TCR beta cDNA molecule per two T cells was captured by template switching. To track age-related changes in TCR beta repertoire diversity, the study relied on deep sequencing normalized with unique cDNA molecular identifiers. The donors were split into four age groups: young (average approximately 16 years), middle-aged (roughly 40), aged (around 67) and long-lived (about 82). To avoid experimental bias, donors of different ages were spread randomly across the sequencing lanes. The study analyzed two additional independent replicas of 1 million unique cDNA reads from the same blood draw for two donors, one aged 18 to 30 and one aged 80 or older.

Receptor amplification or capture employed 5' RACE. Instrument used: Illumina HiSeq 2500. A second PCR of about 7 to 12 cycles was run with a J-beta primer mix and a sample-barcoded 5' primer. A template-switch 5' adaptor carrying 12 random nucleotides introduced a unique molecular identifier onto each TCR beta cDNA molecule. Each sample yielded at least 2.5 million CDR3-containing paired-end reads. The Mint cDNA synthesis kit, primed by a TRBC-specific oligonucleotide, was used to synthesize first-strand cDNA from all RNA. After uracil-DNA glycosylase treatment, a first 18-cycle PCR used universal primers M1SS and BC2_uni_R on all cDNA. From the authors' description of their analysis: Normalization of each sample was performed by random selection of 1 million high-quality reads, each carrying a distinct molecular identifier. Instead of being binned into consensus sequences, reads that shared molecular identifiers were thrown out. CDR3 identification, clonotype clustering and error correction used MiTCR with a Q25 quality threshold and the strictest error-elimination algorithm. A nonparametric unseen species model using Euler transformation provided a lower-bound estimate of total TCR beta diversity. TCRdb took the public reads, trimmed them with fastp at Q25, ran MiXCR for clone calling and kept in-frame beta chains. A single entry per CDR3 protein holds the most common genes and DNA from its merged rows. The V and J calls were not made by the authors but by TCRdb's processing. The sample has fewer than 900,000 distinct CDR3 sequences on record, 40% to 45% of them singletons. 20% to 25% of the sample comes from the top ten.

What the research found in general, with its limitations: Total diversity estimates from one million sequenced T cells were considered lower bounds and underestimates. Compared with the aged group, the long-lived group had more naive CD4+ T cells, fewer expanded clones and increased TCR diversity, suggesting age selection. Observed TCR beta diversity correlated strongly with the percentage of naive T cells measured by flow cytometry. Conclusive comparison of naive and antigen-experienced compartments was prevented by the profiling of bulk unsorted PBMCs. Because donor CMV infection status was unknown, age-related changes in expanded clonotypes were potentially confounded. Observed TCR beta diversity per million T cells fell roughly linearly with age, and a significant reduction was already apparent by age about 38.

Per the germline V gene, MNHEY is the CDR1 and SVGEGT is the CDR2. The CDR3 covers 20 residues, taking in both the cysteine and the phenylalanine. Here the CDR3 DNA is all that survives: 60 bases in frame from base 1. V ends up 0 bases short and J 6 bases short, with an unmatched junction base count of 17. In its sample, this clonotype was seen a few times. It lacks a known antigen. Per-base qualities were not stored, and no clone one base away is much larger. The approximately 40 donors, aged roughly 6 to 90 years, were systemically healthy Caucasian individuals from Russia. Each donor gave approximately 10 milliliters of peripheral blood, collected into EDTA-treated Vacutainer tubes. Ficoll-Paque density-gradient centrifugation was used to isolate PBMCs, with at least 6.5 million per sample. Trizol reagent was used to extract total RNA from the PBMCs, yielding at least 6 micrograms per sample. For every donor, an aliquot of PBMCs went through flow cytometry to measure the percentages of naive CD45RAhigh/CD27high T cells.

Here the chain combines TRBV6-2 or TRBV6-3 and TRBJ2-1, with 10 bases in between that match TRBD2. The clonotype comes from a woman in her fifties or sixties in good health. The source material was blood. The encoded CDR3 is CASSYSIQLAGISGGNEQFF. Read as DNA, the sequence is TGTGCCAGCAGTTACTCGATACAACTAGCGGGAATCTCGGGGGGCAATGAGCAGTTCTTC.